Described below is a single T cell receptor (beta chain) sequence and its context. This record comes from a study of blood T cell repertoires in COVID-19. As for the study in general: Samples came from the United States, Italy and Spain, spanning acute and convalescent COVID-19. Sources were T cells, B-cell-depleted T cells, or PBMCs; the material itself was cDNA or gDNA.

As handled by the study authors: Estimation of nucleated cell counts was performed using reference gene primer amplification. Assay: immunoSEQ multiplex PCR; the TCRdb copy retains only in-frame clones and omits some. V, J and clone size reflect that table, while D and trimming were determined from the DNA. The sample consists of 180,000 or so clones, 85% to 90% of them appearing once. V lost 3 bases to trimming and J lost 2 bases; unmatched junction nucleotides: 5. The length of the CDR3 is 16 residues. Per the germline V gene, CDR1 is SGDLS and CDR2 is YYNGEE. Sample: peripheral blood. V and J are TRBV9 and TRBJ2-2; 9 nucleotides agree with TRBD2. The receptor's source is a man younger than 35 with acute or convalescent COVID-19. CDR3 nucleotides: TGTGCCAGCAGCGAAGGGACTAGCCCCAACACCGGGGAGCTGTTTTTT. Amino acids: CASSEGTSPNTGELFF.